These T cell receptor beta chains were read from a single sample in a study of cytomegalovirus exposure and HLA in healthy donors. Using immunoSEQ multiplex PCR, the repertoire was profiled, and TCRdb retains in-frame clones only, with some absent. Here the sample spans roughly 200,000 clones, roughly 90% being singletons. What was sequenced was PBMCs. These receptors were taken from a boy younger than 10 in good health and CMV-seronegative. Both conserved end residues are part of each CDR3. Each record gives: V gene, J gene, D gene, clone size, CDR3 protein, CDR3 DNA. The D gene is left open where the match is weak. The listing skips clone size in some rows; elsewhere it reads once, few, many or a size class.

TRBV28,TRBJ2-5,TRBD2,.,CASSRLAGGRRTQYF,TGTGCCAGCAGCCGACTAGCGGGGGGCCGACGGACCCAGTACTTC
TRBV7-2,TRBJ2-7,TRBD2,.,CASSLGPGLADYEQYF,TGTGCCAGCAGCCTTGGGCCGGGACTAGCGGACTACGAGCAGTACTTC
TRBV15,TRBJ2-3,.,.,CATSRVRGVTDTQYF,TGTGCCACCAGCAGAGTGCGGGGTGTCACAGATACGCAGTATTTT
TRBV5-1,TRBJ1-1,.,.,CASSSPTGQNTEAFF,TGCGCCAGCAGCTCTCCGACAGGTCAGAACACTGAAGCTTTCTTT
TRBV6-5,TRBJ1-1,.,.,CASSYSAVTEAFF,TGTGCCAGCAGTTACTCGGCGGTCACTGAAGCTTTCTTT
TRBV7-2,TRBJ2-1,.,.,CASSPHRPGLRSYNEQFF,TGTGCCAGCAGCCCCCATCGCCCAGGATTAAGGTCCTACAATGAGCAGTTCTTC
TRBV2,TRBJ1-5,.,.,CASSDRSSNQPQHF,TGTGCCAGCAGTGACCGGAGTAGCAATCAGCCCCAGCATTTT
TRBV7-6,TRBJ2-5,TRBD1,.,CASSLRLGQGAEEQYF,TGTGCCAGCAGCTTAAGGTTGGGGCAGGGGGCAGAGGAGCAGTACTTC
TRBV27,TRBJ2-2,TRBD1,.,CASRGRQGTNTGELFF,TGTGCCAGCAGGGGAAGACAGGGGACGAACACCGGGGAGCTGTTTTTT
TRBV28,TRBJ2-7,.,.,CASSFAYEQYF,TGTGCCAGCAGCTTCGCCTACGAGCAGTACTTC
TRBV5-5,TRBJ2-1,.,.,CASSTAQGSSYNEQFF,TGTGCCAGCAGCACGGCGCAGGGCAGCTCCTACAATGAGCAGTTCTTC
TRBV27,TRBJ1-2,.,.,CASSLYREGGYTF,TGTGCCAGCAGTTTATACAGGGAGGGTGGCTACACCTTC
TRBV2,TRBJ2-7,.,.,CASSVQTYGGEQYF,TGTGCCAGCAGTGTTCAGACCTATGGGGGGGAGCAGTACTTC
TRBV7-2,TRBJ2-5,.,.,CASSLARETQYF,TGTGCCAGCAGCTTAGCGCGAGAGACCCAGTACTTC
TRBV11-2,TRBJ2-1,TRBD2,.,CASSLVSSSGPNNEQFF,TGTGCCAGCAGCTTAGTTTCGTCTAGCGGGCCCAACAATGAGCAGTTCTTC
TRBV7-6,TRBJ2-3,.,.,CASSLGLGGTDTQYF,TGTGCCAGCAGCTTAGGACTAGGCGGCACAGATACGCAGTATTTT
TRBV7-2,TRBJ1-6,.,.,CASSSTRGPESYNSPLHF,TGTGCCAGCAGCTCCACGAGAGGGCCAGAATCCTATAATTCACCCCTCCACTTT
TRBV19,TRBJ2-1,.,.,CASTTDTSSYNEQFF,TGTGCCAGTACCACAGACACCAGCTCCTACAATGAGCAGTTCTTC
TRBV4-1,TRBJ2-2,TRBD2,.,CASSQVPGGGELFF,TGCGCCAGCAGCCAAGTTCCGGGGGGCGGGGAGCTGTTTTTT
TRBV5-4,TRBJ2-3,TRBD2,.,CASSAPGLGTDTQYF,TGTGCCAGCAGCGCTCCGGGACTAGGCACAGATACGCAGTATTTT
TRBV4-1,TRBJ1-2,.,.,CASSQTDSYGYTF,TGCGCCAGCAGCCAAACGGACAGTTATGGCTACACCTTC
TRBV14,TRBJ1-3,.,few,CASSQDPGNRSGNTIYF,TGTGCCAGCAGCCAAGATCCAGGGAATCGCTCTGGAAACACCATATATTTT
TRBV11-2,TRBJ1-2,.,.,CASSLGGGGYTF,TGTGCCAGCAGCTTAGGAGGGGGTGGCTACACCTTC
TRBV28,TRBJ1-2,.,.,CASSPTQGRIYGYTF,TGTGCCAGCAGCCCTACACAGGGAAGAATCTATGGCTACACCTTC
TRBV6-1,TRBJ2-1,TRBD1,.,CASSSGTGGHGEQFF,TGTGCCAGCAGTTCCGGGACAGGGGGTCATGGTGAGCAGTTCTTC
TRBV7-9,TRBJ2-3,TRBD1,.,CASGRDTGGTDTQYF,TGTGCCAGCGGACGGGATACAGGGGGCACAGATACGCAGTATTTT
TRBV5-4,TRBJ1-4,.,.,CASSLGQVQGDEKLFF,TGTGCCAGCAGCTTGGGACAGGTCCAAGGCGATGAAAAACTGTTTTTT
TRBV27,TRBJ2-7,TRBD1,.,CASGVSGGSYEQYF,TGTGCCAGCGGAGTCTCAGGGGGATCCTACGAGCAGTACTTC
TRBV9,TRBJ2-3,TRBD2,.,CASSVDSGGPDTQYF,TGTGCCAGCAGCGTAGATTCGGGAGGGCCAGATACGCAGTATTTT
TRBV6-5,TRBJ1-1,TRBD1,few,CASSPRTGRVEAFF,TGTGCCAGCAGTCCCCGGACAGGGAGAGTTGAAGCTTTCTTT
TRBV30,TRBJ1-6,.,.,CAWSVTVGGIFDSPLHF,TGTGCCTGGAGTGTAACAGTGGGGGGGATATTCGATTCACCCCTCCACTTT
TRBV5-1,TRBJ2-3,TRBD2,.,CASSLARGSPGDTQYF,TGCGCCAGCAGCTTGGCGCGGGGGTCACCAGGAGATACGCAGTATTTT
TRBV9,TRBJ2-7,.,few,CASSPGVRPYEQYF,TGTGCCAGCAGCCCAGGGGTTCGACCCTACGAGCAGTACTTC
TRBV15,TRBJ2-4,.,.,CATSTRMDKNIQYF,TGTGCCACCAGCACGAGGATGGACAAAAACATTCAGTACTTC
TRBV7-3,TRBJ2-5,TRBD2,once,CASSLGAGTSPETQYF,TGTGCCAGCAGCCTAGGCGCCGGGACTAGCCCAGAGACCCAGTACTTC
TRBV5-1,TRBJ2-5,TRBD2,.,CASSPSGGARRETQYF,TGCGCCAGCAGTCCTAGCGGGGGGGCCAGGAGAGAGACCCAGTACTTC
TRBV30,TRBJ1-2,TRBD1,.,CAWSTGVGPYGYTF,TGTGCCTGGAGTACAGGGGTCGGCCCTTATGGCTACACCTTC
TRBV6-1,TRBJ2-2,.,once,CASRAAGWTGELFF,TGTGCCAGCAGGGCGGCGGGATGGACCGGGGAGCTGTTTTTT
TRBV27,TRBJ2-6,TRBD1,.,CASSTGVAGANVLTF,TGTGCCAGCAGCACAGGGGTGGCTGGGGCCAACGTCCTGACTTTC
TRBV11-3,TRBJ1-1,TRBD1,.,CASSSGQGVNTEAFF,TGTGCCAGCAGCTCCGGCCAGGGGGTCAACACTGAAGCTTTCTTT